Reported below is one T cell receptor beta chain. Here immunoSEQ multiplex PCR was the method, and the copy in TCRdb shows in-frame clones only, minus some. The sample has 10,000 to 15,000 clones; around 23% are singletons. Treatment reported: randomized to nivolumab then ipilimumab (arm A) or the reverse (arm B). This entry belongs to a study of sequential checkpoint blockade in melanoma. The CDR3 has 15 residues. Germline V lookup: CDR1 KGHSH, CDR2 LQKENI. With 2 bases clipped from V and 7 bases from J, the junction kept 6 bases outside the gene matches. The chain recombines TRBV18 with TRBJ2-1, with 9 nucleotides matching TRBD1. The sequences come from tumor tissue (inferred from file names), collected from a patient given nivolumab and ipilimumab in sequence. The sequence was collected from a human donor with melanoma. The CDR3 reads CASSPFRDRVNEQFF. The CDR3 DNA is TGTGCCAGCTCACCATTTAGGGACAGGGTAAATGAGCAGTTCTTC.